This T cell receptor beta chain was sequenced during a study of cytotoxic CD8 clonotypes in ibrutinib-treated CLL. Study-level information: Once treatment had gone on for a median of 12 months, range 6 to 36, response samples were drawn. The study's findings and limits: In comparison with age-matched healthy donors, baseline clonality was higher and tracked circulating CD8+ T-cell counts. There were few public clonotypes, and on treatment they contracted or stayed stable.

The CDR3 runs to 15 residues. V was pared by 4 bases and J by 3 bases, with 5 bases of the junction left unmatched. Germline-derived CDR1 and CDR2 are KGHSH and LQKENI. Some clones are missing from TCRdb's copy, which holds only in-frame ones; the method was immunoSEQ multiplex PCR. The sample shows around 160,000 clones, roughly 86% of them seen only once. Of note for this clone: Its target is not known.

The chain links TRBV18 to TRBJ1-2, with 10 bases matching TRBD1. The origin of this receptor is a human donor with chronic lymphocytic leukemia. Material: PBMCs, obtained after 12 months of ibrutinib treatment. The CDR3 DNA reads as TGTGCCAGCTCACTCGACAGGGGGCGCGACTATGGCTACACCTTC. Amino acids: CASSLDRGRDYGYTF.